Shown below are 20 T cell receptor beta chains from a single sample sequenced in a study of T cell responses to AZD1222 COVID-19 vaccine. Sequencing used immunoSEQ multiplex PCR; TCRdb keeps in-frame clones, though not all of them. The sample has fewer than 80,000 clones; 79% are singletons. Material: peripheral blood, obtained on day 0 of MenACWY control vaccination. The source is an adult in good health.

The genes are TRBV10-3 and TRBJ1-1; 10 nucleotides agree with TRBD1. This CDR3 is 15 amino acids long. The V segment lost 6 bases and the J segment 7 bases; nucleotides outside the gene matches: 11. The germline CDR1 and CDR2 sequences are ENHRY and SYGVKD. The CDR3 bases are TGTGCCATCAGACAAGGTTTAGACAGGGGGCTTGAAGCTTTCTTT. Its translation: CAIRQGLDRGLEAFF.

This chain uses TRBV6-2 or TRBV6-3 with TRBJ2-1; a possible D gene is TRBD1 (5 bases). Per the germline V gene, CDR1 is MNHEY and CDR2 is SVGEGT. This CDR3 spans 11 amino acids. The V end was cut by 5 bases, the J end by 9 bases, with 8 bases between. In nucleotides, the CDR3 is TGTGCCAGCAGTACAAGGGGTGAGCAGTTCTTC. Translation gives CASSTRGEQFF.

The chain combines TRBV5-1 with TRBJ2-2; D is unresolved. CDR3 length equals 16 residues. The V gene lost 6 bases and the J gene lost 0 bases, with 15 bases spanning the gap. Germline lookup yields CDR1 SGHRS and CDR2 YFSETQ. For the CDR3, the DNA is TGCGCCAGCACCTTTCAATGGGCTGCGAACACCGGGGAGCTGTTTTTT. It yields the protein CASTFQWAANTGELFF.

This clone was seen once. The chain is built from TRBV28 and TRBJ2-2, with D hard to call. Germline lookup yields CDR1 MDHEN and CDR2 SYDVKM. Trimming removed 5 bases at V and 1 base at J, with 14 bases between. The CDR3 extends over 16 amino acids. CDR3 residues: CASSPMRPGNTGELFF. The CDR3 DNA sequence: TGTGCCAGCAGTCCTATGAGGCCGGGGAACACCGGGGAGCTGTTTTTT. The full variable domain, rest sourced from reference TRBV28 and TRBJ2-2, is DVKVTQSSRYLVKRTGEKVFLECVQDMDHENMFWYRQDPGLGLRLIYFSYDVKMKEKGDIPEGYSVSREKKERFSLILESASTNQTSMYLCASSPMRPGNTGELFFGEGSRLTVL.

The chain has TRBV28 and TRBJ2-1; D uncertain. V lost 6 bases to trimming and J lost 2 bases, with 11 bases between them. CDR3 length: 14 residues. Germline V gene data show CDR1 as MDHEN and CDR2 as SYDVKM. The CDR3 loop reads CASRKDAAYNEQFF. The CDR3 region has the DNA TGTGCCAGCAGGAAGGACGCAGCCTACAATGAGCAGTTCTTC. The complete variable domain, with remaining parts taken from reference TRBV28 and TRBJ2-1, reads DVKVTQSSRYLVKRTGEKVFLECVQDMDHENMFWYRQDPGLGLRLIYFSYDVKMKEKGDIPEGYSVSREKKERFSLILESASTNQTSMYLCASRKDAAYNEQFFGPGTRLTVL.

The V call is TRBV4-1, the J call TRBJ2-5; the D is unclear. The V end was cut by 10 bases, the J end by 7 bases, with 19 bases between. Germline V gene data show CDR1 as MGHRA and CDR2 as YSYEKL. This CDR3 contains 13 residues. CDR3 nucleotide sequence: TGCGCCAACAAAAGAAGCGAGGTCAGGACCCAGTACTTC. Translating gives CANKRSEVRTQYF.

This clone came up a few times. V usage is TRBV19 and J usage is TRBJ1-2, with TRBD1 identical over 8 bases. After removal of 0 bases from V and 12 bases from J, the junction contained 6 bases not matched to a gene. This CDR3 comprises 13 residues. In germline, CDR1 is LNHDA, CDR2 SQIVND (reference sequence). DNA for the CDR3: TGTGCCAGTAGTATAGACCTCAGACAGGGGAACACCTTC. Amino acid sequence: CASSIDLRQGNTF.

The CDR3 nucleotides read TGTGCCAGCAGTTACATTAACGAGCAGTACTTC. Translated: CASSYINEQYF. The gene calls are TRBV6-2 or TRBV6-3 and TRBJ2-7; D unclear. Trimming took 2 bases from V and 5 from J, leaving 4 bases between them. This CDR3 spans 11 amino acids. Per germline, CDR1 MNHEY and CDR2 SVGEGT.

Here the CDR3 reads CASSQGPGGRETQYF. CDR3 nucleotide sequence: TGTGCCAGCAGCCAAGGGCCGGGGGGTAGAGAGACCCAGTACTTC. This chain connects TRBV3-1 (or the pseudogene TRBV3-2) to TRBJ2-5, with 7 bases matching TRBD2. Germline trimming cut 1 base from V and 4 bases from J; bases unmatched to any gene: 6. The CDR3 is 15 amino acids. CDR1 and CDR2 (germline): LGHDT, YNNKEL (reference sequence).

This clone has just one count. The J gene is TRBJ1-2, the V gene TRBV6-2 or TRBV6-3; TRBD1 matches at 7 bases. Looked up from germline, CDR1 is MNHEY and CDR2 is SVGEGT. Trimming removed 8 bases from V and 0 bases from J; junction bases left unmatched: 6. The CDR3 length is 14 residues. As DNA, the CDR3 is TGTGCCAGCCGTTCAGGGGGAACTAACTATGGCTACACCTTC. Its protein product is CASRSGGTNYGYTF.

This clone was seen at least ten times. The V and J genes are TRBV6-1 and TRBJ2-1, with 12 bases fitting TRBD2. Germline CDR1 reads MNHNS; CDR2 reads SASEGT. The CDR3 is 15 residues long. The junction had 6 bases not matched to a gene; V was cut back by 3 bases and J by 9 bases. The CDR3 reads CASSETSGRTGEQFF. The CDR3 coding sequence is TGTGCCAGCAGTGAGACTAGCGGGAGAACGGGTGAGCAGTTCTTC.

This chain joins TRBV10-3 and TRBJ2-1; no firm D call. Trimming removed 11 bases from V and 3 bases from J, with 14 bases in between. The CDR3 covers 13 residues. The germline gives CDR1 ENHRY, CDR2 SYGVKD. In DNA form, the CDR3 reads TGTGCCGCCGCATTGGAGAGCTACAATGAGCAGTTCTTC. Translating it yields CAAALESYNEQFF.

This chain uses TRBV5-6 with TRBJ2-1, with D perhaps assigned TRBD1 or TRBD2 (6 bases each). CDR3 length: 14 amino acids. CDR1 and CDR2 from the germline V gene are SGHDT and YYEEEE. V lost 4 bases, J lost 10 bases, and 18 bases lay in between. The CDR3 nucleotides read TGTGCCAGCAGCCCCAAGGGGGGAGGCCGCGAGCAGTTCTTC. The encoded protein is CASSPKGGGREQFF. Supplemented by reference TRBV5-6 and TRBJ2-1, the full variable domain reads DAGVTQSPTHLIKTRGQQVTLRCSPKSGHDTVSWYQQALGQGPQFIFQYYEEEERQRGNFPDRFSGHQFPNYSSELNVNALLLGDSALYLCASSPKGGGREQFFGPGTRLTVL.

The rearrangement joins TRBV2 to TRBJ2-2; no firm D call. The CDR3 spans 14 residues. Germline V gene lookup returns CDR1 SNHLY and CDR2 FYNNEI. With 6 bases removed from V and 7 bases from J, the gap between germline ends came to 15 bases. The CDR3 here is CASRLRVVDGELFF. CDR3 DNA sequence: TGTGCCAGCAGACTTCGAGTTGTGGACGGGGAGCTGTTTTTT.

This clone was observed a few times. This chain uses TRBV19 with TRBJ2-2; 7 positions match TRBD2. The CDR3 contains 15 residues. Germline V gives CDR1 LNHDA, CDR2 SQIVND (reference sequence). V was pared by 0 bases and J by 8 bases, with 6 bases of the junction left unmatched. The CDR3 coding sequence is TGTGCCAGTAGTATAGATCCGGGAGGCCCGGGGGAGCTGTTTTTT. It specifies CASSIDPGGPGELFF.

This chain's CDR3 is CASSEGGRSRSTATDYEQYF. The DNA of the CDR3 is TGTGCCAGCAGTGAAGGCGGCAGGTCTCGCTCTACTGCTACCGACTACGAGCAGTACTTC. This sequence joins TRBV6-1 and TRBJ2-7; D is uncertain. The CDR3 loop spans 20 amino acids. Trimming took off 1 base at V and 3 bases at J, with 28 bases between the two ends. From germline, CDR1 is MNHNS and CDR2 SASEGT.

CDR3 DNA sequence: TGTGCCAGCAGTTACCCCGTGGAGAACACTGAAGCTTTCTTT. Its protein is CASSYPVENTEAFF. This sequence joins TRBV6-2 or TRBV6-3 and TRBJ1-1; no definite D call. The CDR3 loop spans 14 amino acids. V was pared by 2 bases and J by 1 base, with 8 bases between. Per the germline V gene, CDR1 is MNHEY and CDR2 is SVGEGT.

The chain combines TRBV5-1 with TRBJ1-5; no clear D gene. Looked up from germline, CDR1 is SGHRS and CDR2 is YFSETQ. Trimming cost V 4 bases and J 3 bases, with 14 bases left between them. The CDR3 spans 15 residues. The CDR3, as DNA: TGCGCCAGCAGCCCCGATGGTAGTTTCAATCAGCCCCAGCATTTT. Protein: CASSPDGSFNQPQHF.

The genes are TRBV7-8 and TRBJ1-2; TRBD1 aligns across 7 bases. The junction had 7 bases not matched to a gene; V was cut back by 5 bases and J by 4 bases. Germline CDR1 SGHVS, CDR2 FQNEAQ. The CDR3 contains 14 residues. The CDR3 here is CASSPMTGTYGYTF. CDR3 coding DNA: TGTGCCAGCAGCCCAATGACAGGGACCTATGGCTACACCTTC. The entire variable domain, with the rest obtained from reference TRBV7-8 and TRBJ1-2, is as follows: GAGVSQSPRYKVAKRGQDVALRCDPISGHVSLFWYQQALGQGPEFLTYFQNEAQLDKSGLPSDRFFAERPEGSVSTLKIQRTQQEDSAVYLCASSPMTGTYGYTFGSGTRLTVV.

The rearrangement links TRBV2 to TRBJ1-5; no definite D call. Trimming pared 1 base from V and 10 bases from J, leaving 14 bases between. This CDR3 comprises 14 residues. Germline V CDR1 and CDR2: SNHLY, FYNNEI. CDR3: CASSEEQTSRPQHF. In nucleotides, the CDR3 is TGTGCCAGCAGTGAAGAACAGACTAGCCGTCCCCAGCATTTT.